This T cell receptor (beta chain) was found in a study of blood T cell repertoires in COVID-19. Here immunoSEQ multiplex PCR was the method, and the copy in TCRdb shows in-frame clones only, minus some. This sample yields fewer than 250,000 clones, of which about 85% are seen a single time; about 20% belongs to the top ten. V lost 4 bases, J lost 2 bases, and 5 bases stayed unmatched. CDR1 MDHEN and CDR2 SYDVKM come from the germline V gene. The CDR3 loop spans 15 amino acids. V usage is TRBV28 and J usage is TRBJ2-5, with TRBD2 identical over 9 bases. The sequencing input was peripheral blood. The sequence derives from a man in his thirties or forties with active or convalescent COVID-19. CDR3 residues: CASSSSGEAQETQYF. Here the CDR3 DNA reads TGTGCCAGCAGTTCTAGCGGGGAGGCACAAGAGACCCAGTACTTC.